The rows below give T cell receptor beta chains drawn from one sample of a study of CD8+ T cells in alopecia areata. Sequencing was performed with immunoSEQ multiplex PCR; in TCRdb, only in-frame clones are kept and a portion is missing. The sample contains under 200,000 clones, roughly 65% of which appear only once. Material: CD4+ T cells sorted from blood, obtained at week 4, from a patient treated with tofacitinib. The receptors derive from a human donor with alopecia areata. The CDR3 runs from the conserved cysteine through the conserved F or W. D genes are given only for firm matches. The listing skips clone size in some rows; elsewhere it reads once, few, many or a size class.

cdr3_length	d_call	v_call	j_call	clone_size	cdr3_nt	cdr3_aa
10	NA	TRBV30	TRBJ1-6	few	TGTGCCTGGAGTGCCCCCCCCCTCCACTTT	CAWSAPPLHF
12	NA	TRBV10-3	TRBJ2-1	NA	TGTGCCATCAGAGAAGAGTACAATGAGCAGTTCTTC	CAIREEYNEQFF
16	TRBD2	TRBV29-1	TRBJ2-5	NA	TGCAGCGTTGAAGGGACTAGCGGGGGGGCAGAAGAGACCCAGTACTTC	CSVEGTSGGAEETQYF
11	NA	TRBV25-1	TRBJ2-7	few	TGTGCCAGCAGTCCCTCCTACGAGCAGTACTTC	CASSPSYEQYF
13	NA	TRBV30	TRBJ1-2	few	TGTGCCTGGAGTGTTGCTGGGGTTGGTGGCTACACCTTC	CAWSVAGVGGYTF
15	NA	TRBV5-1	TRBJ2-3	few	TGCGCCAGCAGCCATAGCGGAGACAACACAGATACGCAGTATTTT	CASSHSGDNTDTQYF
15	NA	TRBV9	TRBJ2-1	NA	TGTGCCAGCAGCGTAGCTGGGCCTCCGGGGAGTGAGCAGTTCTTC	CASSVAGPPGSEQFF
14	NA	TRBV5-4	TRBJ2-3	NA	TGTGCCAGCAGCTTTGGGACCCCTAAGGATACGCAGTATTTT	CASSFGTPKDTQYF
15	TRBD2	TRBV9	TRBJ2-3	NA	TGTGCCAGCAGCGTAGGGCTGGCTAGCGGGGATACGCAGTATTTT	CASSVGLASGDTQYF
13	NA	TRBV13	TRBJ1-1	NA	TGTGCCAGCAGCTTAGACCGGGACACTGAAGCTTTCTTT	CASSLDRDTEAFF
18	NA	TRBV30	TRBJ2-7	NA	TGTGCCTGGAGTGTGGGGATAGGGAGGACCCTTTCCTCCTACGAGCAGTACTTC	CAWSVGIGRTLSSYEQYF
16	TRBD1	TRBV27	TRBJ1-2	NA	TGTGCCAGCAGTTTATCGCCGGGACAGGGGAGAAGAGGCTACACCTTC	CASSLSPGQGRRGYTF
15	NA	TRBV7-9	TRBJ2-5	once	TGTGCCAGCAGCTCCCTGGACAGCAGAGGGGAGACCCAGTACTTC	CASSSLDSRGETQYF
15	NA	TRBV21-1	TRBJ2-5	NA	TGTGCCAGCAGCAAAGCGACGACAGGGTCGGAGACCCAGTACTTC	CASSKATTGSETQYF
13	NA	TRBV7-3	TRBJ2-3	once	TGTGCCAGCAGCTTATCACACACAGATACGCAGTATTTT	CASSLSHTDTQYF
15	NA	TRBV5-1	TRBJ2-2	NA	TGCGCCAGCAGCTGGAGAGCAGGGTCCTCCGGGGAGCTGTTTTTT	CASSWRAGSSGELFF
14	NA	TRBV29-1	TRBJ2-1	NA	TGCAGCGCATGGGGCACGGGGCCCTACAATGAGCAGTTCTTC	CSAWGTGPYNEQFF